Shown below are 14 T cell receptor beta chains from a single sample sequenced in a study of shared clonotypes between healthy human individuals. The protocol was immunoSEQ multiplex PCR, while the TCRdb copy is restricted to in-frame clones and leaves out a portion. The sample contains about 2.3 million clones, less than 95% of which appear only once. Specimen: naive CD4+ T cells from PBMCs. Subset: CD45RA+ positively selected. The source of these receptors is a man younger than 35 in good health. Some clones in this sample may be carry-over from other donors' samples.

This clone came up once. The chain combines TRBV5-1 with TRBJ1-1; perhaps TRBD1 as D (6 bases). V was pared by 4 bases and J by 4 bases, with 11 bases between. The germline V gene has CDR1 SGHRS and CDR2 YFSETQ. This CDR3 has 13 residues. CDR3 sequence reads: CASSRGLGTEAFF. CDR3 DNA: TGCGCCAGCAGCAGGGGGTTGGGCACTGAAGCTTTCTTT.

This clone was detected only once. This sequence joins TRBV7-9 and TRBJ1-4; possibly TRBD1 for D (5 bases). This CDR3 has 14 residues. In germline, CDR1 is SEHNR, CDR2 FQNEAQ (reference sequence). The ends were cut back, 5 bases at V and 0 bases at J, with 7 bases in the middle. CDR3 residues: CASSPQATNEKLFF. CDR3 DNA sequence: TGTGCCAGCAGCCCACAGGCAACTAATGAAAAACTGTTTTTT.

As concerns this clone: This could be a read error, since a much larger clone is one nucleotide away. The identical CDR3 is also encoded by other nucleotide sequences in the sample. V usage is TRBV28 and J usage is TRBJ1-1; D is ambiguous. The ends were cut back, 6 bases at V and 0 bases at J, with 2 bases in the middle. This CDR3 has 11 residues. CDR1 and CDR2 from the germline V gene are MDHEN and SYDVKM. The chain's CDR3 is CASSVNTEAFF. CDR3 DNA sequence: TGTGCCAGCAGCGTGAACACTGAAGCTTTCTTT.

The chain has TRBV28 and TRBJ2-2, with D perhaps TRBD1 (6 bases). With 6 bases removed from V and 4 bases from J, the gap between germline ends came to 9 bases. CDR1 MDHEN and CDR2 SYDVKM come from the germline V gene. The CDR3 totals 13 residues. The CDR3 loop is CASSIGGTGELFF. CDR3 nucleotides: TGTGCCAGCAGCATAGGGGGCACCGGGGAGCTGTTTTTT.

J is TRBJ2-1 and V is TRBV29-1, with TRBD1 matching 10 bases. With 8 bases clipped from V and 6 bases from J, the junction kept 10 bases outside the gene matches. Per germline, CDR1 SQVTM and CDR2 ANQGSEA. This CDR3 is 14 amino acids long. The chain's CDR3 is CSQKPGTGVNEQFF. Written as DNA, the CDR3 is TGCAGCCAGAAACCCGGGACAGGGGTCAATGAGCAGTTCTTC.

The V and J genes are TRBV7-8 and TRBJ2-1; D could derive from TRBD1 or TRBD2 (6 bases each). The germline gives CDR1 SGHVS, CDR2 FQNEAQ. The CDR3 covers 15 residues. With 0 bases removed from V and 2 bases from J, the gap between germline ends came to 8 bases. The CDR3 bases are TGTGCCAGCAGCTTAGCGGAGGGGGCCTACAATGAGCAGTTCTTC. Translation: CASSLAEGAYNEQFF.

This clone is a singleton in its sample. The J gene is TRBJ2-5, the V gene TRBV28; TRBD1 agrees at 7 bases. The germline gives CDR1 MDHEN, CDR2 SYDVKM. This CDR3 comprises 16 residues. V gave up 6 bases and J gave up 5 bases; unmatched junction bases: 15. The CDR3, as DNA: TGTGCCAGCAGCCCCCTCCCACAGGGGTGGGGGGAGACCCAGTACTTC. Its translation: CASSPLPQGWGETQYF.

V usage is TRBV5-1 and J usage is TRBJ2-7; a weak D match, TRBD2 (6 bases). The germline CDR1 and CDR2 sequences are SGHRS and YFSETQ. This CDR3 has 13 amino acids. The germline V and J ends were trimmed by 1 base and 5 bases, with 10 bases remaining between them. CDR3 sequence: CASSLTSTHEQYF. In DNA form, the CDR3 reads TGCGCCAGCAGCTTGACTAGCACCCACGAGCAGTACTTC.

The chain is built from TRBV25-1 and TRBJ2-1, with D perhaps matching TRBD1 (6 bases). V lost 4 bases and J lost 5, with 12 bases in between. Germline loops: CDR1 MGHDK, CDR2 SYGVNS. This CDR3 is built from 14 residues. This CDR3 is CASSGDRRDNEQFF. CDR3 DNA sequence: TGTGCCAGCAGTGGAGACAGGAGAGACAATGAGCAGTTCTTC. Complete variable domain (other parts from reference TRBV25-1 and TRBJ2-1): EADIYQTPRYLVIGTGKKITLECSQTMGHDKMYWYQQDPGMELHLIHYSYGVNSTEKGDLSSESTVSRIRTEHFPLTLESARPSHTSQYLCASSGDRRDNEQFFGPGTRLTVL.

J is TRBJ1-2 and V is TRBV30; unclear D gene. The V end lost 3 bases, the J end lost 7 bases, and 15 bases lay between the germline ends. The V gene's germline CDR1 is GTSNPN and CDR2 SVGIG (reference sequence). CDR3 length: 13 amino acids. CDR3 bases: TGTGCCTGGAGAGCGTCCCCCGTTGGTGGCTACACCTTC. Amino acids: CAWRASPVGGYTF.

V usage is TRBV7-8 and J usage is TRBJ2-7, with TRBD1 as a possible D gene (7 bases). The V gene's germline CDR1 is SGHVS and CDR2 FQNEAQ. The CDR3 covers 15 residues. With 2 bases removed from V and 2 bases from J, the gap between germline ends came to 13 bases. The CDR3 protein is CASSLRSGGPYEQYF. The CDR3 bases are TGTGCCAGCAGCTTAAGGTCAGGGGGGCCCTACGAGCAGTACTTC.

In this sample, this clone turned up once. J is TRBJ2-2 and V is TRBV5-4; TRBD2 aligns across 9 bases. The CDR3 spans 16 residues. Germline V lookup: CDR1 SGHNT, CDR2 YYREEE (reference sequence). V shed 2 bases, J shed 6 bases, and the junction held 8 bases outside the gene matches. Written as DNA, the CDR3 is TGTGCCAGCAGCTTTGGCGGGAGGGTTTTAGCCGGGGAGCTGTTTTTT. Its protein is CASSFGGRVLAGELFF.

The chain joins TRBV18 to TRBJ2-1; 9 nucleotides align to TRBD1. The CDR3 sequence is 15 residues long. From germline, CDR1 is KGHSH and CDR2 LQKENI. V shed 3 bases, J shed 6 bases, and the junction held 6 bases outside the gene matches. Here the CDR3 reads CASSPGTGTSNEQFF. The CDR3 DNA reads TGTGCCAGCTCACCCGGGACAGGGACTTCCAATGAGCAGTTCTTC.

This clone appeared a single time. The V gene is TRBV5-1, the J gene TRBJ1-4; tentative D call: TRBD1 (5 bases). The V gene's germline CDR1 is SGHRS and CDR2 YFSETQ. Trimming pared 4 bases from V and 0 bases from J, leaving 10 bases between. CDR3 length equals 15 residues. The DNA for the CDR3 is TGCGCCAGCAGCCACCGGGACTCAACTAATGAAAAACTGTTTTTT. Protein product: CASSHRDSTNEKLFF.